Listed below are T cell receptor beta chains from one sample, sequenced in a study of blood T cell repertoires in COVID-19. TCRdb keeps only in-frame clones here, not all; method: immunoSEQ multiplex PCR. The data show hundreds of thousands of clones, with about 90% seen just once and over 0.85% held by the top ten. The sequencing sample was made of PBMCs or T cells enriched from blood (not recorded which). All receptors derive from a man aged 45-60 years who had been exposed to COVID-19. Both conserved end residues are part of each CDR3. A D gene is named only where the DNA matches it firmly. Not all rows give a size; the values are once, few, many and, for expanded clones, a class.

DNA	CDR3	size	V	J	D
TGTGCCAGCAGCCGTACAGGGAGCTCCTACGAGCAGTACTTC	CASSRTGSSYEQYF	-	TRBV5-4	TRBJ2-7	-
TGTGCCAGCAGCTTACAGGGGGCGTCCTCTGATACGCAGTATTTT	CASSLQGASSDTQYF	once	TRBV7-3	TRBJ2-3	TRBD1
TGTGCCAGCAGAAATACAGGGAGACGACAGCCCCAGCATTTT	CASRNTGRRQPQHF	-	TRBV28	TRBJ1-5	-
TGTGCCAGCAGCTTCGGGAAGGGCAGAGCGAACACCGGGGAGCTGTTTTTT	CASSFGKGRANTGELFF	-	TRBV11-3	TRBJ2-2	-
TGTGCCAGCAGTGAAGGAGACGGGGTCTACGATCAGCCCCAGCATTTT	CASSEGDGVYDQPQHF	-	TRBV2	TRBJ1-5	-
TGTGCCTGGAGTTTTGGGTCCGGGAGCAATCAGCCCCAGCATTTT	CAWSFGSGSNQPQHF	-	TRBV30	TRBJ1-5	-
TGTGCCAGCAGCTGGGACAGGGGGTCCGATCAGCCCCAGCATTTT	CASSWDRGSDQPQHF	-	TRBV28	TRBJ1-5	TRBD1
TGTGCCAGCTCACCAAATACGCGGGGGTCTGGAAACACCATATATTTT	CASSPNTRGSGNTIYF	-	TRBV18	TRBJ1-3	-
TGTGCCAGCTCACCAGCAGGACAGGGAACCGGGGAGCTGTTTTTT	CASSPAGQGTGELFF	once	TRBV18	TRBJ2-2	TRBD1
TGTGCCAGCAGCTTAGGCCTAAACACAGATACGCAGTATTTT	CASSLGLNTDTQYF	-	TRBV7-8	TRBJ2-3	-
TGTGCCAGCAGCTTAGGACAGGGGACGGCAACTAATGAAAAACTGTTTTTT	CASSLGQGTATNEKLFF	few	TRBV5-4	TRBJ1-4	TRBD1
TGCGCCAGCACCCCCAGGGCAGGGAGGACCGGGGAGCTGTTTTTT	CASTPRAGRTGELFF	-	TRBV5-1	TRBJ2-2	-
TGTGCCAGCAGTTTGGGACTAGCCGTTCGAGGCACAGATACGCAGTATTTT	CASSLGLAVRGTDTQYF	-	TRBV27	TRBJ2-3	TRBD2
TGTGCCTCCCAACCGGAGTACCAAGAGACCCAGTACTTC	CASQPEYQETQYF	-	TRBV2	TRBJ2-5	-
TGTGCCAGCAGAGCATCTGGAAACACCATATATTTT	CASRASGNTIYF	-	TRBV6-5	TRBJ1-3	-
TGTGCCTGGATAATCCGGGGCAGGGGAGTCCAGGACTATGGCTACACCTTC	CAWIIRGRGVQDYGYTF	once	TRBV30	TRBJ1-2	-
TGTGCCAGCAGGGGACTAGCGGGGGGTGGCGGAAATGAGCAGTTCTTC	CASRGLAGGGGNEQFF	-	TRBV2	TRBJ2-1	TRBD2
TGTGCCAGCAGTTTACGACAGGGGGACACTGAAGCTTTCTTT	CASSLRQGDTEAFF	-	TRBV28	TRBJ1-1	TRBD1
TGTGCCAGCAGCCAATACAGGGGACTGAACACTGAAGCTTTCTTT	CASSQYRGLNTEAFF	once	TRBV7-2	TRBJ1-1	TRBD1
TGTGCCACGGGACAGCCCTACTATGGCTACACCTTC	CATGQPYYGYTF	-	TRBV19	TRBJ1-2	TRBD1
TGTGCCAGCATCCAGGGATCCAATCAGCCCCAGCATTTT	CASIQGSNQPQHF	few	TRBV28	TRBJ1-5	-
TGTGCCAGCAGCCCAGGGACAGGTTACCAGCCCCAGCATTTT	CASSPGTGYQPQHF	-	TRBV2	TRBJ1-5	TRBD1
TGTGCCTGGACTGTACACGAGGATTATGGCTACACCTTC	CAWTVHEDYGYTF	-	TRBV30	TRBJ1-2	-
TGTGCCAGCAGTTTGGGGAGGAGGGACTACGAGCAGTACTTC	CASSLGRRDYEQYF	-	TRBV28	TRBJ2-7	-
TGTGCCAGCAGCGCAGGGACACTCAGCACAGATACGCAGTATTTT	CASSAGTLSTDTQYF	-	TRBV9	TRBJ2-3	-
TGTGCCAGCAGCCCGGGACAGGGAGAGGGGCTGAACACTGAAGCTTTCTTT	CASSPGQGEGLNTEAFF	-	TRBV7-6	TRBJ1-1	TRBD1
TGCGCCAGCAGCTTGCTGCAGAGCACAGATACGCAGTATTTT	CASSLLQSTDTQYF	-	TRBV5-1	TRBJ2-3	-
TGTGCCACCAGCAGAGAAACAACAACAGCCTACGAGCAGTACTTC	CATSRETTTAYEQYF	-	TRBV15	TRBJ2-7	-
TGTGCCAGCAGCCAAGATAGGGGCAGGGGGCGCGTCTATGGCTACACCTTC	CASSQDRGRGRVYGYTF	-	TRBV3-1/TRBV3-2	TRBJ1-2	TRBD1
TGCGCCAGCAGCCAAGGACTAGCGGGAGGCGCTGGGGCCAACGTCCTGACTTTC	CASSQGLAGGAGANVLTF	once	TRBV4-1	TRBJ2-6	TRBD2
TGTGCCACCAGCAGGGACATGAGCTCCTACAATGAGCAGTTCTTC	CATSRDMSSYNEQFF	once	TRBV15	TRBJ2-1	-
TGTGCCAGTCGGAGGGGGCACGACCAGCCCCAGCATTTT	CASRRGHDQPQHF	-	TRBV12-3/TRBV12-4	TRBJ1-5	TRBD1
TGTGCCAGCTCACCACCGTCCAGGGCAGGAGGCTACACCTTC	CASSPPSRAGGYTF	-	TRBV18	TRBJ1-2	-
TGTGCCAGCAGCACACCCCGCGGTCACGGGAACACTGAAGCTTTCTTT	CASSTPRGHGNTEAFF	-	TRBV9	TRBJ1-1	-
TGTGCCAGCACCGTGGAGGCCCTCAATCCCACCGGGGAGCTGTTTTTT	CASTVEALNPTGELFF	many	TRBV5-4	TRBJ2-2	-
TGCGCCAGCAGCTTTTCTACAGGGTTCTTGGAGCAGTACTTC	CASSFSTGFLEQYF	-	TRBV5-1	TRBJ2-7	-
TGTGCCAGCAGTTTAAGTGGGTACGGGGTGAACACTGAAGCTTTCTTT	CASSLSGYGVNTEAFF	-	TRBV27	TRBJ1-1	-
TGTGCCAGCAGCTGGGACAGGGTCGGTGAAGCTTTCTTT	CASSWDRVGEAFF	-	TRBV7-3	TRBJ1-1	TRBD1
TGTGCCACCAGCAGAGATCCCGGACAGGCTAATTCACCCCTCCACTTT	CATSRDPGQANSPLHF	-	TRBV15	TRBJ1-6	TRBD1
TGTGCCAGTAGTTTCCGGGACAGGTATGGCTACACCTTC	CASSFRDRYGYTF	-	TRBV19	TRBJ1-2	TRBD1
TGCGCCAGCAGCTTGGAGGCAGGTTCTCGAGAGACCCAGTACTTC	CASSLEAGSRETQYF	-	TRBV5-1	TRBJ2-5	-